Listed below are T cell receptor beta chains from one sample, sequenced in a study of beta chain features in type 1 diabetes. Clones were read by immunoSEQ multiplex PCR, and TCRdb kept only the in-frame ones, dropping some. Among about 900,000 clones listed, 15% to 20% were seen once. Sequencing was done on a sample of naive CD4+ T cells from blood. All receptors come from a woman between 18 and 29 years old in good health. Each CDR3 is given with its conserved first and last residue. D genes are given only for firm matches. Not every row has a clone size; where given, it reads once, few, many or a size class.

>TRBJ2-5|-|TRBV10-3|TRBD1
CATSGQEETQYF
TGTGCCACCAGCGGACAGGAAGAGACCCAGTACTTC
>TRBJ2-1|-|TRBV9|-
CASSVGGLMNEQFF
TGTGCCAGCAGCGTAGGGGGACTGATGAATGAGCAGTTCTTC
>TRBJ2-3|-|TRBV27|-
CASPPTDTQYF
TGTGCCAGCCCCCCCACAGATACGCAGTATTTT
>TRBJ2-7|-|TRBV28|-
CASAGQSVSYEQYF
TGTGCCAGCGCGGGACAGAGCGTGTCCTACGAGCAGTACTTC
>TRBJ2-3|many|TRBV4-3|-
CASSQAGTDTQYF
TGCGCCAGCAGCCAGGCTGGCACAGATACGCAGTATTTT
>TRBJ2-1|-|TRBV6-5|TRBD2
CASSSMASGHNEQFF
TGTGCCAGCAGTTCGATGGCTAGCGGTCACAATGAGCAGTTCTTC
>TRBJ2-1|-|TRBV28|-
CASSFPASRTNNEQFF
TGTGCCAGCAGTTTCCCCGCTAGCAGAACAAACAATGAGCAGTTCTTC
>TRBJ2-3|-|TRBV7-8|-
CASSLGRLTDTQYF
TGTGCCAGCAGCTTGGGACGTTTGACAGATACGCAGTATTTT
>TRBJ2-2|-|TRBV28|TRBD1
CASSLTGVSGELFF
TGTGCCAGCAGCCTGACAGGGGTGTCCGGGGAGCTGTTTTTT
>TRBJ2-7|-|TRBV7-9|TRBD1
CASRDRESEQYF
TGTGCCAGCAGGGACAGGGAGAGCGAGCAGTACTTC
>TRBJ1-5|few|TRBV6-6|-
CASSSNQPQHF
TGTGCCAGCAGTTCCAATCAGCCCCAGCATTTT
>TRBJ2-7|-|TRBV4-3|TRBD1
CASSQDSGTGLQYF
TGCGCCAGCAGCCAAGACTCCGGGACAGGGCTTCAGTACTTC
>TRBJ2-7|few|TRBV19|TRBD1
CASSAAGGSSYEQYF
TGTGCCAGTAGCGCGGCAGGGGGTTCGTCGTACGAGCAGTACTTC
>TRBJ2-5|few|TRBV6-6|-
CASSYAGPYQETQYF
TGTGCCAGCAGTTATGCGGGGCCGTACCAAGAGACCCAGTACTTC
>TRBJ2-1|-|TRBV14|TRBD2
CASSRTSPAQFF
TGTGCCAGCAGCAGGACTAGTCCTGCGCAGTTCTTC
>TRBJ2-7|-|TRBV28|-
CASSLGTTPHEQYF
TGTGCCAGCAGTTTGGGCACTACGCCCCACGAGCAGTACTTC
>TRBJ2-7|few|TRBV9|-
CASSPPGRGPYEQYF
TGTGCCAGCAGCCCCCCTGGGCGGGGGCCCTACGAGCAGTACTTC
>TRBJ1-1|-|TRBV28|TRBD1
CASSRVRNRGTTEAFF
TGTGCCAGCAGTCGGGTCCGCAACAGGGGAACCACTGAAGCTTTCTTT
>TRBJ2-7|few|TRBV12-2|-
CASRLASSGSSCEQYF
TGTGCAAGTCGCTTAGCTAGTAGCGGGAGCAGTTGCGAGCAGTACTTC
>TRBJ2-1|few|TRBV2|-
CASSELASRLSEQFF
TGTGCCAGCAGTGAACTAGCATCTAGGCTCTCGGAGCAGTTCTTC
>TRBJ2-2|-|TRBV7-2|-
CASSLAQFTNTGELFF
TGTGCCAGCAGCTTAGCGCAGTTCACGAACACCGGGGAGCTGTTTTTT
>TRBJ2-7|-|TRBV19|-
CASSPGGRNEQYF
TGTGCCAGTAGCCCAGGTGGGAGAAACGAGCAGTACTTC
>TRBJ2-5|few|TRBV29-1|-
CSVTWRYQETQYF
TGCAGCGTGACCTGGAGATACCAAGAGACCCAGTACTTC
>TRBJ1-2|-|TRBV10-2|-
CASSVQGLSGYTF
TGCGCCAGCAGTGTTCAGGGGCTGAGTGGCTACACCTTC
>TRBJ2-1|-|TRBV10-3|TRBD2
CAITGLAGSRVDEQFF
TGTGCCATCACTGGACTAGCGGGGTCTAGAGTCGATGAGCAGTTCTTC
>TRBJ2-1|-|TRBV28|-
CASRESHNEQFF
TGTGCCAGCAGGGAATCCCACAATGAGCAGTTCTTC
>TRBJ2-1|-|TRBV11-2|-
CASSLVGWAGYNEQFF
TGTGCCAGCAGCTTAGTAGGGTGGGCAGGATACAATGAGCAGTTCTTC
>TRBJ1-4|few|TRBV15|TRBD1
CATSSHRGRNLFF
TGTGCCACCAGCAGTCACAGGGGGCGCAACCTGTTTTTT
>TRBJ2-5|few|TRBV6-5|-
CASSYDGTQETQYF
TGTGCCAGCAGTTACGACGGTACCCAAGAGACCCAGTACTTC
>TRBJ2-7|-|TRBV4-2|-
CASSREVQLVYEQYF
TGTGCCAGCAGCCGGGAGGTCCAACTAGTTTACGAGCAGTACTTC
>TRBJ1-1|-|TRBV2|TRBD1
CASSWTGGNTEAFF
TGTGCCAGCAGCTGGACAGGGGGCAACACTGAAGCTTTCTTT
>TRBJ2-1|few|TRBV27|TRBD2
CASTPLAAGGSDNEQFF
TGTGCCAGCACCCCGCTCGCGGCGGGAGGTTCAGACAATGAGCAGTTCTTC
>TRBJ1-2|few|TRBV7-2|-
CASSLMGGHRYGYTF
TGTGCCAGCAGCTTAATGGGGGGACACCGTTATGGCTACACCTTC
>TRBJ2-5|few|TRBV4-1|-
CASSQVAQGNTQYF
TGCGCCAGCAGCCAAGTTGCCCAGGGAAACACCCAGTACTTC
>TRBJ2-5|-|TRBV5-4|-
CASSQVWQEQETQYF
TGCGCCAGCAGCCAAGTTTGGCAGGAACAAGAGACCCAGTACTTC
>TRBJ2-7|-|TRBV5-1|TRBD1
CASNFAPGQKFYEQYF
TGCGCCAGCAACTTTGCGCCGGGACAGAAGTTTTACGAGCAGTACTTC
>TRBJ1-4|-|TRBV5-8|-
CASSLMTNGFATNEKLFF
TGTGCCAGCAGCTTGATGACAAACGGATTCGCAACTAATGAAAAACTGTTTTTT
>TRBJ2-3|few|TRBV7-9|-
CASSLMDGTDTQYF
TGTGCCAGCAGCTTAATGGACGGCACAGATACGCAGTATTTT
>TRBJ2-7|few|TRBV29-1|TRBD2
CSVGQRLATYEQYF
TGCAGCGTTGGGCAAAGACTAGCGACCTACGAGCAGTACTTC
>TRBJ1-1|-|TRBV10-3|-
CAISDLQANTEAFF
TGTGCCATCAGTGATTTACAGGCGAACACTGAAGCTTTCTTT
>TRBJ2-2|few|TRBV9|-
CASSVDPRENTGELFF
TGTGCCAGCAGCGTAGACCCCAGGGAGAACACCGGGGAGCTGTTTTTT
>TRBJ2-4|-|TRBV6-6|-
CASSYLGIQYF
TGTGCCAGCAGTTACCTGGGGATTCAGTACTTC
>TRBJ2-1|-|TRBV2|TRBD2
CASGLAGYNEQFF
TGTGCCAGCGGGCTAGCGGGGTACAATGAGCAGTTCTTC
>TRBJ2-5|-|TRBV7-9|TRBD1
CASSWGQSRRHEETQYF
TGTGCCAGCAGCTGGGGACAGTCTCGAAGGCATGAAGAGACCCAGTACTTC
>TRBJ2-7|-|TRBV11-2|-
CASSVILGRVYEQYF
TGTGCCAGCAGCGTGATACTAGGGAGAGTCTACGAGCAGTACTTC
>TRBJ2-5|-|TRBV28|TRBD2
CASTRLAGGAGETQYF
TGTGCCAGCACGCGACTAGCGGGAGGGGCGGGAGAGACCCAGTACTTC
>TRBJ2-1|-|TRBV7-2|TRBD2
CASSTTSAYNEQFF
TGTGCCAGCAGCACGACTAGCGCCTACAATGAGCAGTTCTTC
>TRBJ2-5|-|TRBV7-2|TRBD2
CASSPEAGGRGETQYF
TGTGCCAGCAGCCCTGAAGCGGGAGGCCGGGGAGAGACCCAGTACTTC
>TRBJ2-2|-|TRBV28|-
CASSSPGGNTGELFF
TGTGCCAGCAGTTCCCCCGGGGGGAACACCGGGGAGCTGTTTTTT
>TRBJ2-1|few|TRBV7-3|TRBD2
CASSPAGGEQFF
TGTGCCAGCAGTCCAGCGGGAGGAGAGCAGTTCTTC
>TRBJ2-1|few|TRBV19|TRBD1
CASSSTGGNEQFF
TGTGCCAGTAGTAGTACAGGGGGCAATGAGCAGTTCTTC
>TRBJ1-2|-|TRBV6-5|-
CASMGEVYGYTF
TGTGCCAGCATGGGGGAGGTGTATGGCTACACCTTC
>TRBJ2-3|-|TRBV6-5|-
CASRDGWGTDTQYF
TGTGCCAGCAGGGACGGGTGGGGCACAGATACGCAGTATTTT
>TRBJ2-7|-|TRBV6-5|-
CASSPPGTQSYEQYF
TGTGCCAGCAGCCCCCCAGGGACCCAAAGCTACGAGCAGTACTTC
>TRBJ2-7|-|TRBV9|-
CASSVGRGYYEQYF
TGTGCCAGCAGCGTAGGGCGAGGGTACTACGAGCAGTACTTC
>TRBJ2-3|-|TRBV6-1|TRBD2
CASSGTTSGPGLSTDTQYF
TGTGCCAGCAGTGGAACGACTAGCGGGCCGGGCCTTTCCACAGATACGCAGTATTTT
>TRBJ2-1|-|TRBV7-3|TRBD2
CASSPRLAGGDEQFF
TGTGCCAGCAGCCCCCGGCTAGCGGGAGGGGACGAGCAGTTCTTC